These 32 T cell receptor beta chains originate from one sample sequenced in a study of cytomegalovirus exposure and HLA in healthy donors (dated by TCRdb to 2017 to 2019). The receptor library was made with the immunoSEQ multiplex PCR assay. This immuneACCESS table, as held by TCRdb, lists in-frame sequences with V and J called but not all clones. Of the missing ones, under half trace to an unresolved V gene in checked studies; the others have no known cause. The sample table holds some 71,000 clones, of which 94% were seen once. The ten largest clones capture roughly 1% of the sample. The sequenced sample was PBMCs. These receptors all stem from a woman younger than 30 in good health and CMV-seronegative.

This chain links TRBV7-6 with TRBJ2-3, with a weak D call TRBD2 (6 bases). This CDR3 is 16 amino acids long. CDR1 is SGHVS and CDR2 is FNYEAQ in the germline V gene. Trimming took 4 bases from V and 1 from J, leaving 15 bases between them. The CDR3 sequence is CASSSRDLAGTDTQYF. In DNA form, the CDR3 reads TGTGCCAGCAGCTCCCGGGACTTAGCCGGCACAGATACGCAGTATTTT. Variable domain in full (rest from reference TRBV7-6 and TRBJ2-3): GAGVSQSPRYKVTKRGQDVALRCDPISGHVSLYWYRQALGQGPEFLTYFNYEAQQDKSGLPNDRFSAERPEGSISTLTIQRTEQRDSAMYRCASSSRDLAGTDTQYFGPGTRLTVL.

V usage is TRBV27 and J usage is TRBJ2-7; the match to TRBD1 covers 7 bases. The ends lost 2 bases at V and 2 bases at J; junction bases unmatched: 0. From germline, CDR1 is MNHEY and CDR2 SMNVEV (reference sequence). The length of the CDR3 is 13 residues. DNA of the CDR3: TGTGCCAGCAGTTTAGGGACAGCCTACGAGCAGTACTTC. Translated: CASSLGTAYEQYF.

The chain recombines TRBV18 with TRBJ2-7; D is undetermined. Germline V gives CDR1 KGHSH, CDR2 LQKENI. The CDR3 totals 12 residues. With 3 bases removed from V and 2 bases from J, the gap between germline ends came to 5 bases. The CDR3 sequence: CASSPTPYEQYF. CDR3 sequence (DNA): TGTGCCAGCTCACCGACACCCTACGAGCAGTACTTC.

The chain carries TRBV5-1 and TRBJ1-2, with D maybe TRBD1 (6 bases). This CDR3 spans 14 amino acids. Germline V gene data show CDR1 as SGHRS and CDR2 as YFSETQ. V dropped 0 bases and J dropped 4 bases, with 10 bases sitting between them. For the CDR3, the DNA is TGCGCCAGCAGCTTGGGCACAGGGACCTATGGCTACACCTTC. Residues: CASSLGTGTYGYTF.

V usage is TRBV28 and J usage is TRBJ1-5, with TRBD1 as a possible D gene (6 bases). CDR3 size: 15 residues. Per the germline V gene, CDR1 is MDHEN and CDR2 is SYDVKM. Trimming stripped 0 bases from V and 3 bases from J, with 9 bases between. As DNA, the CDR3 is TGTGCCAGCAGTTTATGGGGGGCTTACAATCAGCCCCAGCATTTT. It translates to CASSLWGAYNQPQHF. Combining the CDR3 with reference TRBV28 and TRBJ1-5 gives the whole variable domain DVKVTQSSRYLVKRTGEKVFLECVQDMDHENMFWYRQDPGLGLRLIYFSYDVKMKEKGDIPEGYSVSREKKERFSLILESASTNQTSMYLCASSLWGAYNQPQHFGDGTRLSIL.

V and J are TRBV6-6 and TRBJ1-5; D possibly corresponds to TRBD1 (6 bases). Trimming pared 10 bases from V and 2 bases from J, leaving 18 bases between. CDR1 is MNHNY and CDR2 is SVGAGI in the germline V gene (reference sequence). The CDR3 has 15 amino acids. CDR3 region: CATAQGRGGNQPQHF. CDR3 coding DNA: TGTGCCACCGCCCAGGGGAGGGGTGGCAATCAGCCCCAGCATTTT.

DNA for the CDR3: TGTGCCAGCAGCTTAACACTGGGGGGGGGTGCTTTCTTT. Protein product: CASSLTLGGGAFF. The chain combines TRBV7-3 with TRBJ1-1; TRBD1 is a possible D gene (5 bases). The CDR3 is 13 amino acids. Germline assignment: CDR1 SGHTA and CDR2 FQGTGA. V dropped 0 bases and J dropped 11 bases, with 13 bases sitting between them.

This clone was found a few times. The V gene is TRBV4-2, the J gene TRBJ2-7; TRBD2 agrees at 7 bases. J lost 3 bases, V lost 4 bases, and 6 bases had no gene match. Germline V CDR1 and CDR2: LGHNA, YNFKEQ. CDR3 size: 14 residues. Here the CDR3 reads CASSPQRGLYEQYF. The CDR3, as DNA: TGTGCCAGCAGCCCCCAGCGGGGCCTCTACGAGCAGTACTTC.

This clone was recorded once. The V and J genes are TRBV7-3 and TRBJ2-3; 7 nucleotides match TRBD1. The CDR3 is made up of 14 amino acids. The germline V gene has CDR1 SGHTA and CDR2 FQGTGA. Germline trimming cut 4 bases from V and 3 bases from J; bases unmatched to any gene: 4. DNA for the CDR3: TGTGCCAGCAGCTCCCTACAGGGGACAGATACGCAGTATTTT. Amino acid sequence: CASSSLQGTDTQYF.

The chain has TRBV19 and TRBJ2-2, with D possibly matching TRBD2 (6 bases). The CDR3 covers 19 residues. CDR1 LNHDA and CDR2 SQIVND come from the germline V gene (reference sequence). The V and J ends lost 2 bases and 0 bases respectively, with 19 bases between them. This CDR3 reads CASSIQAGRANPNTGELFF. CDR3 sequence (DNA): TGTGCCAGTAGTATACAAGCGGGCAGAGCAAATCCGAACACCGGGGAGCTGTTTTTT.

This sequence joins TRBV19 and TRBJ2-5; 8 bases fit TRBD1. The V and J ends lost 5 bases and 1 base, in that order; junction bases with no gene match: 3. The length of the CDR3 is 14 residues. Germline V gene lookup returns CDR1 LNHDA and CDR2 SQIVND (reference sequence). This chain's CDR3 is CASSLGQGQETQYF. DNA for the CDR3: TGTGCCAGTAGTTTAGGACAGGGCCAAGAGACCCAGTACTTC.

The chain joins TRBV5-1 to TRBJ2-1; 9 positions match TRBD1. Germline CDR1 reads SGHRS; CDR2 reads YFSETQ. The J segment lost 9 bases and the V segment lost 0 bases, leaving 7 bases of the junction unmatched. This CDR3 spans 15 amino acids. The CDR3 sequence: CASSLGDRVFGEQFF. For the CDR3, the DNA is TGCGCCAGCAGCTTGGGGGACAGGGTATTTGGTGAGCAGTTCTTC.

The chain recombines TRBV6-1 with TRBJ1-3; TRBD1 is a possible D gene (5 bases). This CDR3 is built from 13 residues. Trimming removed 6 bases at V and 2 bases at J, with 8 bases between. CDR1 and CDR2 (germline): MNHNS, SASEGT. In nucleotides, the CDR3 is TGTGCCAGCAGCGCGACAGCTGGAAACACCATATATTTT. It specifies CASSATAGNTIYF.

The rearrangement joins TRBV6-5 to TRBJ1-2; D uncertain. The CDR3 runs to 13 residues. V lost 4 bases and J lost 5, with 11 bases in between. Germline CDR1 is MNHEY and CDR2 is SVGAGI. As DNA, the CDR3 is TGTGCCAGCAGTTTCGGGGTGACTTATGGCTACACCTTC. It codes for CASSFGVTYGYTF.

The gene calls are TRBV4-3 and TRBJ1-6; TRBD1 might be the D (5 bases). The CDR3 contains 17 residues. The V end lost 0 bases, the J end lost 14 bases, and 23 bases lay between the germline ends. Germline lookup yields CDR1 LGHNA and CDR2 YSLEER. CDR3 bases: TGCGCCAGCAGCCAAGATCATAGTGCGACAGTCCCTTGGGCCCTCCACTTT. Translated, it gives CASSQDHSATVPWALHF.

In this sample, this clone turned up a few times. The V gene is TRBV5-4, the J gene TRBJ1-6, with D maybe TRBD1 (6 bases). V dropped 4 bases and J dropped 6 bases, with 11 bases sitting between them. CDR3 length: 14 amino acids. Per germline, CDR1 SGHNT and CDR2 YYREEE (reference sequence). The CDR3 sequence is CASSIQGSNSPLHF. CDR3 bases: TGTGCCAGCAGCATACAGGGCTCTAATTCACCCCTCCACTTT.

The CDR3 nucleotides read TGTGCCAGCAGCCCGTACTTGAACACTGAAGCTTTCTTT. Amino acid sequence: CASSPYLNTEAFF. V usage is TRBV9 and J usage is TRBJ1-1, with D hard to call. Trimming cost V 4 bases and J 0 bases, with 7 bases left between them. Germline V gene data show CDR1 as SGDLS and CDR2 as YYNGEE. CDR3 length equals 13 residues.

The chain combines TRBV9 with TRBJ1-1; D is perhaps TRBD1 (5 bases). Germline V gives CDR1 SGDLS, CDR2 YYNGEE. Trimming left V 2 bases short and J 6 bases short, with 8 bases between. The length of the CDR3 is 12 residues. The CDR3 coding sequence is TGTGCCAGCAGCGTGCAGGGATCTGAAGCTTTCTTT. It specifies CASSVQGSEAFF.

The chain links TRBV4-2 to TRBJ2-5, with 8 bases that match TRBD2. The germline gives CDR1 LGHNA, CDR2 YNFKEQ. This CDR3 has 15 amino acids. The ends lost 1 base at V and 1 base at J; junction bases unmatched: 2. The CDR3 here is CASSQATSGQETQYF. DNA of the CDR3: TGTGCCAGCAGCCAAGCCACTAGCGGCCAAGAGACCCAGTACTTC.

In this sample, this clone turned up once. This chain joins TRBV9 and TRBJ1-3; a weak D match, TRBD1 (5 bases). CDR3 length equals 14 residues. Germline V gene data show CDR1 as SGDLS and CDR2 as YYNGEE. The ends were cut back, 2 bases at V and 1 base at J, with 7 bases in the middle. DNA of the CDR3: TGTGCCAGCAGCGTGACAGATTCTGGAAACACCATATATTTT. This codes for CASSVTDSGNTIYF.

The gene calls are TRBV9 and TRBJ1-2; 7 bases match TRBD1. In germline, CDR1 is SGDLS, CDR2 YYNGEE. J was trimmed by 8 bases and V by 3 bases; bases with no gene match: 10. CDR3 size: 14 residues. The CDR3 here is CASSENGQVGGYTF. Written as DNA, the CDR3 is TGTGCCAGCAGCGAAAATGGACAGGTTGGCGGCTACACCTTC.

J is TRBJ2-1 and V is TRBV30; 14 bases match TRBD2. V lost 3 bases, J lost 0 bases, and 4 bases stayed unmatched. Germline V gene lookup returns CDR1 GTSNPN and CDR2 SVGIG (reference sequence). The CDR3 is made up of 17 amino acids. CDR3 amino acids: CAWSSGTSGSSYNEQFF. CDR3 coding DNA: TGTGCCTGGAGCTCCGGGACTAGCGGGAGCTCCTACAATGAGCAGTTCTTC. The full variable domain, rest sourced from reference TRBV30 and TRBJ2-1, is SQTIHQWPATLVQPVGSPLSLECTVEGTSNPNLYWYRQAAGRGLQLLFYSVGIGQISSEVPQNLSASRPQDRQFILSSKKLLLSDSGFYLCAWSSGTSGSSYNEQFFGPGTRLTVL.

The chain carries TRBV29-1 and TRBJ2-1; 9 nucleotides line up with TRBD1. The CDR3 runs to 15 residues. Germline CDR1 SQVTM, CDR2 ANQGSEA. J was trimmed by 0 bases and V by 5 bases; bases with no gene match: 5. The CDR3 protein is CSVTVTGGSYNEQFF. Here the CDR3 DNA reads TGCAGCGTTACGGTGACAGGGGGCTCCTACAATGAGCAGTTCTTC.

The chain has TRBV10-2 and TRBJ2-5; D might be TRBD1 (5 bases). Between the trimmed V and J ends, which lost 6 bases and 5 bases, there was a span of 13 bases. Germline CDR1 WSHSY, CDR2 SAAADI. The CDR3 is 13 amino acids. This CDR3 reads CASRPQGLETQYF. The DNA of the CDR3 is TGCGCCAGCAGACCCCAGGGTTTGGAGACCCAGTACTTC.

J is TRBJ2-3 and V is TRBV5-5; the match to TRBD2 covers 9 bases. From germline, CDR1 is SGHKS and CDR2 YYEKEE (reference sequence). J was trimmed by 5 bases and V by 0 bases; bases with no gene match: 7. This CDR3 has 16 residues. The DNA of the CDR3 is TGTGCCAGCAGCTTGGGCCATAGCGGGGGCGAAGATACGCAGTATTTT. This gives the protein CASSLGHSGGEDTQYF. Drawing the rest from reference TRBV5-5 and TRBJ2-3, the complete variable domain is DAGVTQSPTHLIKTRGQQVTLRCSPISGHKSVSWYQQVLGQGPQFIFQYYEKEERGRGNFPDRFSARQFPNYSSELNVNALLLGDSALYLCASSLGHSGGEDTQYFGPGTRLTVL.

This chain joins TRBV6-1 and TRBJ2-7; 12 bases are a match to TRBD2. Germline CDR1 reads MNHNS; CDR2 reads SASEGT. The V and J ends lost 3 bases and 7 bases, in that order; junction bases with no gene match: 7. The CDR3 extends over 15 amino acids. The CDR3 DNA sequence: TGTGCCAGCAGTGATCTAGCGGGAGGGCCGAAAGAGCAGTACTTC. Its translation is CASSDLAGGPKEQYF.

The chain employs TRBV25-1 and TRBJ2-7; 9 bases match TRBD2. Germline V CDR1 and CDR2: MGHDK, SYGVNS. The CDR3 totals 14 residues. The V and J ends lost 3 bases and 7 bases, in that order; junction bases with no gene match: 7. The CDR3 nucleotides read TGTGCCAGCAGTGAGGGACTAGCCTCGGGAGAGCAGTACTTC. Translation gives CASSEGLASGEQYF.

The chain combines TRBV7-9 with TRBJ2-3; D not resolved. The CDR3 sequence is 14 residues long. Germline lookup yields CDR1 SEHNR and CDR2 FQNEAQ (reference sequence). Trimming took off 3 bases at V and 0 bases at J, with 7 bases between the two ends. Here the CDR3 DNA reads TGTGCCAGCAGCTTCTCCGGGAGCACAGATACGCAGTATTTT. Its protein product is CASSFSGSTDTQYF.

The chain recombines TRBV30 with TRBJ1-2; the match to TRBD1 covers 7 bases. The CDR3 runs to 13 residues. CDR1 is GTSNPN and CDR2 is SVGIG in the germline V gene (reference sequence). The ends lost 2 bases at V and 7 bases at J; junction bases unmatched: 7. CDR3 sequence: CAWSRTGEGGYTF. DNA for the CDR3: TGTGCCTGGAGTCGGACAGGCGAGGGTGGCTACACCTTC.

The chain is built from TRBV11-2 and TRBJ2-3; perhaps TRBD2 as D (6 bases). V gave up 2 bases and J gave up 5 bases, with 11 bases separating them. Per germline, CDR1 SGHAT and CDR2 FQNNGV. The CDR3 totals 14 residues. The CDR3 is CASSLRRVGDTQYF. CDR3 sequence (DNA): TGTGCCAGCAGCTTAAGGAGGGTCGGAGATACGCAGTATTTT. The entire variable domain, with the rest obtained from reference TRBV11-2 and TRBJ2-3, is as follows: EAGVAQSPRYKIIEKRQSVAFWCNPISGHATLYWYQQILGQGPKLLIQFQNNGVVDDSQLPKDRFSAERLKGVDSTLKIQPAKLEDSAVYLCASSLRRVGDTQYFGPGTRLTVL.

The CDR3 sequence is CASSLPGSLNTEAFF. CDR3 nucleotides: TGTGCCAGCAGTTTACCAGGTTCGTTGAACACTGAAGCTTTCTTT. This chain joins TRBV28 and TRBJ1-1; D remains unclear. From germline, CDR1 is MDHEN and CDR2 SYDVKM. CDR3 length: 15 residues. V was pared by 2 bases and J by 0 bases, with 10 bases between.

V and J are TRBV27 and TRBJ1-2; a possible D gene is TRBD1 (6 bases). Per the germline V gene, CDR1 is MNHEY and CDR2 is SMNVEV (reference sequence). V was clipped by 4 bases and J by 4 bases, with 19 bases between them. This CDR3 has 16 amino acids. The CDR3 coding sequence is TGTGCCAGCAGTTCCCAAAGTGGGGGCGCTCTCTATGGCTACACCTTC. It encodes CASSSQSGGALYGYTF.